This T cell receptor beta chain was sequenced in a study of radiotherapy plus CTLA-4 blockade in lung cancer. Libraries were prepared by immunoSEQ multiplex PCR; TCRdb keeps only in-frame clonotypes and omits some of them. This sample has roughly 58,000 clones, with approximately 82% found just once. CDR1 SQVTM and CDR2 ANQGSEA come from the germline V gene. V shed 5 bases and J shed 0 bases, with 14 bases lying between them. CDR3 size: 15 residues. This chain links TRBV29-1 with TRBJ2-1; the D gene is possibly TRBD2 (7 bases). This TCR was recovered from a human donor with non-small cell lung cancer whose response to radiotherapy plus ipilimumab could not be evaluated. Here the sequenced sample was peripheral blood, taken from a patient treated with radiotherapy plus ipilimumab. CDR3 loop: CSVSGTMSSYNEQFF. The CDR3 nucleotides read TGCAGCGTTAGCGGGACAATGAGCTCCTACAATGAGCAGTTCTTC.